This record looks at one T cell receptor beta chain sequence and its context. In germline, CDR1 is LNHDA, CDR2 SQIVND (reference sequence). V trimming: 7 bases; J trimming: 6 bases; junction bases outside the gene matches: 8. CDR3 length equals 14 residues. This entry is derived from a study of blood T cell repertoires in COVID-19. Overall study context: Samples of COVID-19 (acute and convalescent) were obtained from the United States, Italy and Spain. PBMCs, B-cell-depleted T cells, or T cells provided the cDNA or gDNA that made up the material.

Authors' data handling: Estimation of nucleated cell counts was performed using reference gene primer amplification. Assay: immunoSEQ multiplex PCR; the TCRdb copy retains only in-frame clones and omits some. That table furnishes V, J and clone size, whereas the DNA furnished D and trimming. The sample has about 260,000 clones, about 87% seen once. J is TRBJ1-1 and V is TRBV19; 10 bases agree with TRBD1. The specimen sequenced was peripheral blood. This TCR came from a woman in her forties or fifties with acute or convalescent COVID-19. The CDR3, as DNA: TGTGCCAGTATACCCGGGGACAGGGGCTCTGAAGCTTTCTTT. Translation: CASIPGDRGSEAFF.